A selection of T cell receptor beta chains follows, all from one sample in a study of CD8+ T cells in alopecia areata. Assay used: immunoSEQ multiplex PCR; TCRdb lists only in-frame clones, some missing. Seen here are 100,000 to 150,000 clones, over 55% observed once, and the top ten hold approximately 5.1%. The specimen comprised CD4+ T cells sorted from blood, sampled at week 4, from a patient treated with tofacitinib. Source of these receptors: a human donor with alopecia areata. The CDR3 runs from the conserved cysteine through the conserved F or W. The order of the fields is J gene, V gene, CDR3 protein.

TRBJ1-5 | TRBV30 | CAWSVGHNQPQHF
TRBJ2-5 | TRBV5-1 | CASSLRDQETQYF
TRBJ2-7 | TRBV5-4 | CASSKGLAGEDEQYF
TRBJ2-7 | TRBV25-1 | CASSPPGTGSYEQYF
TRBJ2-5 | TRBV27 | CASSLEGETQYF
TRBJ2-3 | TRBV29-1 | CSVGITSTDTQYF
TRBJ2-2 | TRBV30 | CAWMGQSGGELFF
TRBJ1-5 | TRBV7-2 | CASSLDSEPYQPQHF
TRBJ1-2 | TRBV5-1 | CASSLQGDGYTF
TRBJ2-1 | TRBV7-9 | CASSLQGPRYNEQFF
TRBJ1-2 | TRBV9 | CASSPVRVGYTF
TRBJ1-2 | TRBV4-1 | CASSPLDSLYGYTF
TRBJ2-5 | TRBV7-9 | CASSFVWTDQETQYF
TRBJ2-7 | TRBV5-1 | CASSLVSSYEQYF
TRBJ2-3 | TRBV5-1 | CASSLDPSGSTDTQYF
TRBJ2-7 | TRBV15 | CATSRAGTEGYEQYF
TRBJ1-1 | TRBV6-1 | CASSGNRGSTEAFF
TRBJ1-2 | TRBV4-2 | CASSQSEMVVGYTF
TRBJ2-5 | TRBV29-1 | CSVVDSSQETQYF
TRBJ2-5 | TRBV5-1 | CASTPGLAGDPYQETQYF
TRBJ1-2 | TRBV19 | CASSVDRDYGYTF
TRBJ1-6 | TRBV25-1 | CASEPGQINSPLHF
TRBJ2-5 | TRBV27 | CASSAGQLQETQYF
TRBJ2-3 | TRBV7-2 | CASSPGLEADTQYF
TRBJ2-1 | TRBV30 | CAWRRTSGRPNEQFF
TRBJ1-2 | TRBV5-1 | CASSQDGSYGYTF
TRBJ2-6 | TRBV10-3 | CASSIITTYSGANVLTF
TRBJ2-2 | TRBV15 | CATSNPLGWTGELFF
TRBJ2-7 | TRBV28 | CASSSPAPSGGRAREQYF
TRBJ2-2 | TRBV29-1 | CGLASNTGELFF
TRBJ2-7 | TRBV5-6 | CASSFSYEQYF
TRBJ2-7 | TRBV5-1 | CASSLDPFSYEQYF
TRBJ2-3 | TRBV2 | CASRLAGSYDTQYF
TRBJ2-1 | TRBV7-2 | CASSPGLAGEQFF
TRBJ1-5 | TRBV6-6 | CASSGQGRHQPQHF
TRBJ2-3 | TRBV5-1 | CASNQGVGTDTQYF
TRBJ2-2 | TRBV27 | CASSLGRTGELFF
TRBJ2-3 | TRBV5-1 | CASSLGLAGVVDTQYF
TRBJ2-3 | TRBV6-6 | CASSDSTSGGADTQYF
TRBJ2-7 | TRBV6-6 | CASSYESEQYF
TRBJ2-7 | TRBV30 | CAWSKSGYEQYF
TRBJ2-2 | TRBV7-9 | CASSLADPGFLLFF
TRBJ1-2 | TRBV27 | CASSLSFSGRGYTF
TRBJ1-5 | TRBV2 | CASSGGRSSPGNQPQHF
TRBJ2-5 | TRBV5-1 | CASSLVAGVGETQYF
TRBJ2-5 | TRBV6-1 | CASSDLTRSRETQYF
TRBJ2-5 | TRBV13 | CASSLPGGVETQYF
TRBJ1-2 | TRBV7-2 | CASSNRQGNYGYTF
TRBJ2-7 | TRBV11-1 | CASSLAGGPRDEQYF
TRBJ2-2 | TRBV4-3 | CASSQDPPWENTGELFF
TRBJ1-2 | TRBV25-1 | CASSEGGGYTF